This T cell receptor (beta chain) was identified during a study of cytomegalovirus exposure and HLA in healthy donors. There are a few counts of this clone. The antigen is unknown. Sequenced by immunoSEQ multiplex PCR; TCRdb stores in-frame clones only, minus some. The sample lists about 280,000 clones; roughly 90% were seen once. From germline, CDR1 is GTSNPN and CDR2 SVGIG (reference sequence). CDR3 length: 13 residues. V lost 3 bases to trimming and J lost 4 bases, with 10 bases between them. The study's findings and limits: In vitro checks showed that a few CMV-associated chains really do target CMV antigens. The authors listed around 150 TCR beta chains as cytomegalovirus-associated. It was reportedly the case that the classifier diagnosed cytomegalovirus status with high specificity and sensitivity.

Input material: PBMCs. The chain has TRBV30 and TRBJ1-5, with a tentative D call TRBD1 (5 bases). The source of this sequence is a woman aged 18-29 years in good health and CMV-seronegative. In DNA form, the CDR3 reads TGTGCCTGGAGCCCCGACAGAAATCAGCCCCAGCATTTT. This gives the protein CAWSPDRNQPQHF.